The clone carrying this TCR beta chain was recorded at least ten times. Its specificity is not known. Researchers attached unique molecular identifiers to individual cDNA molecules. TCRdb reprocessed the 5' RACE reads via MiXCR and lists one record per CDR3 protein. The table lists about 27,000 distinct CDR3 sequences, roughly 5.6% of them singletons, with over 0.9% in the top ten. This sample stems from a study of early T cells in non-severe SARS-CoV-2 infection. In the study overall: Chains from this unsorted whole-blood bulk RNA could not be paired.

Study outcomes and limitations: Matching with VDJdb favored anti-spike CD8 responses (missing private and CD4 specificities).

The germline CDR1 and CDR2 sequences are SGDLS and YYNGEE. This CDR3 has 16 amino acids. The trim removed 4 bases at V and 3 bases at J, leaving 8 bases unmatched. Sequencing was carried out using whole blood. This chain uses TRBV9 with TRBJ2-3; 10 nucleotides line up with TRBD1. This sequence originates from an adult who was a healthcare worker with PCR-confirmed SARS-CoV-2 infection or an uninfected control (not recorded which). The CDR3 sequence: CASSLKTGGRTDTQYF. The DNA for the CDR3 is TGTGCCAGCAGCTTGAAGACAGGGGGCAGGACAGATACGCAGTATTTT.